The 27 T cell receptor beta chains below come from one sample, sequenced in a study of blood T cell repertoires in COVID-19. Measured with immunoSEQ multiplex PCR; TCRdb has only the in-frame clones, and not every one. This sample has approximately 290,000 clones, with approximately 83% found just once. Sequencing used PBMCs or T cells enriched from blood (not recorded which). The receptors come from a woman aged 25-40 years who had recovered from COVID-19.

The chain recombines TRBV11-2 with TRBJ2-3, with 13 bases matching TRBD2. CDR1 and CDR2 (germline): SGHAT, FQNNGV. CDR3 length: 18 amino acids. The V and J ends lost 2 bases and 4 bases, in that order; junction bases with no gene match: 9. As DNA, the CDR3 is TGTGCCAGCAGCTTACTGGGGACTAGCGGGATTAGGCCAGATACGCAGTATTTT. This gives the protein CASSLLGTSGIRPDTQYF. Combining the CDR3 with reference TRBV11-2 and TRBJ2-3 gives the whole variable domain EAGVAQSPRYKIIEKRQSVAFWCNPISGHATLYWYQQILGQGPKLLIQFQNNGVVDDSQLPKDRFSAERLKGVDSTLKIQPAKLEDSAVYLCASSLLGTSGIRPDTQYFGPGTRLTVL.

This clone is a singleton in its sample. The chain links TRBV28 to TRBJ2-3, with D unresolved. The CDR3 covers 11 residues. Looked up from germline, CDR1 is MDHEN and CDR2 is SYDVKM. CDR3 coding DNA: TGTGGGGTCCGGAGAATGGATACGCAGTATTTT. Protein product: CGVRRMDTQYF.

The chain employs TRBV11-2 and TRBJ2-6; possibly TRBD1 for D (6 bases). Deletions cut 4 bases from V and 1 base from J, with 20 bases between. Per germline, CDR1 SGHAT and CDR2 FQNNGV. The CDR3 is 19 amino acids. The chain's CDR3 is CASSYYRAGIISGANVLTF. DNA of the CDR3: TGTGCCAGCAGCTATTACAGGGCAGGGATCATTTCTGGGGCCAACGTCCTGACTTTC. Filled out from reference TRBV11-2 and TRBJ2-6, the complete variable domain reads EAGVAQSPRYKIIEKRQSVAFWCNPISGHATLYWYQQILGQGPKLLIQFQNNGVVDDSQLPKDRFSAERLKGVDSTLKIQPAKLEDSAVYLCASSYYRAGIISGANVLTFGAGSRLTVL.

The chain employs TRBV5-1 and TRBJ2-5; the match to TRBD1 covers 7 bases. Trimming at V came to 0 bases and at J to 4 bases, leaving 12 bases not matched to a gene. Per germline, CDR1 SGHRS and CDR2 YFSETQ. This CDR3 spans 17 amino acids. The CDR3 spells CASSLGTDRAPVETQYF. The CDR3 DNA is TGCGCCAGCAGCTTGGGAACCGACAGGGCCCCTGTAGAGACCCAGTACTTC.

The chain carries TRBV11-2 and TRBJ1-4, with TRBD1 matching over 7 bases. This CDR3 is built from 18 residues. CDR1 is SGHAT and CDR2 is FQNNGV in the germline V gene. J was trimmed by 8 bases and V by 2 bases; bases with no gene match: 17. The CDR3 region has the DNA TGTGCCAGCAGCTTAACCCCCTTTACGGCAGGGGGAGGCGAAAAACTGTTTTTT. Encoded protein: CASSLTPFTAGGGEKLFF. The full variable domain, its missing parts supplied by reference TRBV11-2 and TRBJ1-4, is EAGVAQSPRYKIIEKRQSVAFWCNPISGHATLYWYQQILGQGPKLLIQFQNNGVVDDSQLPKDRFSAERLKGVDSTLKIQPAKLEDSAVYLCASSLTPFTAGGGEKLFFGSGTQLSVL.

This chain links TRBV9 with TRBJ1-3; TRBD1 is a possible D gene (5 bases). Germline V lookup: CDR1 SGDLS, CDR2 YYNGEE. V was cut by 1 base and J by 0 bases, with 11 bases left in between. The CDR3 length is 16 residues. CDR3 in amino acids: CASSVNQGSSGNTIYF. The CDR3 region has the DNA TGTGCCAGCAGCGTAAATCAGGGTTCCTCTGGAAACACCATATATTTT.

The chain couples TRBV29-1 to TRBJ1-5; D unclear. The CDR3 has 13 amino acids. Germline V gene lookup returns CDR1 SQVTM and CDR2 ANQGSEA. The V end lost 7 bases, the J end lost 6 bases, and 16 bases lay between the germline ends. The CDR3 loop is CSAQEVGGQPQHF. The DNA for the CDR3 is TGCAGCGCCCAGGAGGTGGGAGGTCAGCCCCAGCATTTT.

V gene TRBV6-5 combines with J gene TRBJ2-7; TRBD1 is a possible D gene (6 bases). The CDR3 has 13 amino acids. V lost 10 bases, J lost 5 bases, and 18 bases lay in between. From germline, CDR1 is MNHEY and CDR2 SVGAGI. CDR3 sequence reads: CATQGHPGNEQYF. The CDR3 region has the DNA TGTGCCACCCAGGGGCACCCTGGGAACGAGCAGTACTTC.

The CDR3 is CASSLTAGPYEQYF. The CDR3 DNA reads TGTGCCAGCAGCTTAACAGCGGGGCCCTACGAGCAGTACTTC. The rearrangement links TRBV11-2 to TRBJ2-7; TRBD2 agrees at 7 bases. The V gene's germline CDR1 is SGHAT and CDR2 FQNNGV. The CDR3 extends over 14 amino acids. Losses at the gene ends were 2 bases for V and 2 bases for J; bases not matched to a gene: 3.

The rearrangement uses TRBV5-6 and TRBJ1-1; tentatively, D is TRBD1 (5 bases). V lost 6 bases to trimming and J lost 4 bases, with 13 bases between them. CDR1 and CDR2 from the germline V gene are SGHDT and YYEEEE. The CDR3 length is 13 residues. The CDR3 here is CASTSGWGTEAFF. CDR3 coding DNA: TGTGCCAGCACCTCAGGGTGGGGCACTGAAGCTTTCTTT.

The gene calls are TRBV3-1 (or the pseudogene TRBV3-2) and TRBJ2-7, with a weak D call TRBD2 (5 bases). The CDR3 loop spans 13 amino acids. With 9 bases removed from V and 6 bases from J, the gap between germline ends came to 18 bases. CDR1 is LGHDT, CDR2 YNNKEL, per germline (reference sequence). Here the CDR3 DNA reads TGTGCCAGTTCGTCCGCCCGCACTAGCGAGCAGTACTTC. It specifies CASSSARTSEQYF.

This clone was counted only a few times. The genes are TRBV28 and TRBJ1-1; TRBD1 aligns across 7 bases. Trimming cost V 2 bases and J 0 bases; bases outside gene matches: 3. From germline, CDR1 is MDHEN and CDR2 SYDVKM. The CDR3 covers 15 residues. CDR3 amino acids: CASSLPGGMNTEAFF. DNA of the CDR3: TGTGCCAGCAGTTTACCAGGGGGGATGAACACTGAAGCTTTCTTT.

This sequence joins TRBV15 and TRBJ1-4, with 7 bases matching TRBD1. There are 17 residues in the CDR3. Trimming removed 7 bases from V and 4 bases from J; junction bases left unmatched: 15. Germline CDR1 is LNHNV and CDR2 is YYDKDF (reference sequence). Here the CDR3 reads CATTLRGAPSINEKLFF. The CDR3 DNA follows: TGTGCCACCACCCTCAGGGGGGCACCCTCTATTAATGAAAAACTGTTTTTT.

The genes are TRBV27 and TRBJ1-4, with unresolved D. Trimming stripped 6 bases from V and 8 bases from J, with 13 bases between. CDR1 MNHEY and CDR2 SMNVEV come from the germline V gene (reference sequence). The CDR3 length is 13 residues. CDR3 nucleotides: TGTGCCAGCAGACCGGGGTCTCTGGAAAAACTGTTTTTT. Residues: CASRPGSLEKLFF. The full variable domain, with the rest looked up from reference TRBV27 and TRBJ1-4, is EAQVTQNPRYLITVTGKKLTVTCSQNMNHEYMSWYRQDPGLGLRQIYYSMNVEVTDKGDVPEGYKVSRKEKRNFPLILESPSPNQTSLYFCASRPGSLEKLFFGSGTQLSVL.

There are a few counts of this clone. The chain employs TRBV11-1 and TRBJ1-1; D unresolved. The germline V gene has CDR1 SGHAT and CDR2 FQDESV (reference sequence). The V and J ends lost 5 bases and 8 bases respectively, with 15 bases between them. This CDR3 contains 13 residues. CDR3 residues: CASSRIGESEAFF. The CDR3 nucleotides read TGTGCCAGCAGCCGAATCGGGGAGTCGGAAGCTTTCTTT.

The CDR3 bases are TGTGCCAGCAGTTCGGGACTTGTGAACACCATATATTTT. It yields the protein CASSSGLVNTIYF. The chain has TRBV12-3 or TRBV12-4 and TRBJ1-3; perhaps TRBD1 as D (5 bases). V dropped 4 bases and J dropped 7 bases, with 11 bases sitting between them. The CDR3 length is 13 residues.

The rearrangement links TRBV28 to TRBJ2-7; TRBD1 aligns across 9 bases. J lost 4 bases, V lost 5 bases, and 9 bases had no gene match. From germline, CDR1 is MDHEN and CDR2 SYDVKM. The CDR3 consists of 15 residues. The CDR3 reads CASSTLLGTGYEQYF. The CDR3 nucleotides read TGTGCCAGCAGTACTCTCCTCGGGACAGGGTACGAGCAGTACTTC.

This clone was observed a single time. The chain combines TRBV15 with TRBJ2-7; unclear D gene. Germline values: CDR1 LNHNV, CDR2 YYDKDF (reference sequence). Trimming removed 0 bases from V and 4 bases from J, with 10 bases in between. The CDR3 is 14 amino acids. CDR3 protein: CATSRDDNSYEQYF. The CDR3, as DNA: TGTGCCACCAGCAGAGATGACAACAGTTACGAGCAGTACTTC.

The chain has TRBV2 and TRBJ2-7, with 9 bases fitting TRBD2. The CDR3 loop spans 16 amino acids. In germline, CDR1 is SNHLY, CDR2 FYNNEI. J lost 1 base, V lost 1 base, and 5 bases had no gene match. The CDR3 nucleotides are TGTGCCAGCAGTGAAGGGCCCCTAGCGGGGTCCTACGAGCAGTACTTC. Translating gives CASSEGPLAGSYEQYF. Variable domain in full (rest from reference TRBV2 and TRBJ2-7): EPEVTQTPSHQVTQMGQEVILRCVPISNHLYFYWYRQILGQKVEFLVSFYNNEISEKSEIFDDQFSVERPDGSNFTLKIRSTKLEDSAMYFCASSEGPLAGSYEQYFGPGTRLTVT.

This rearrangement joins TRBV7-3 to TRBJ1-5, with 10 bases that match TRBD1. Germline-derived CDR1 and CDR2 are SGHTA and FQGTGA. V dropped 5 bases and J dropped 4; count of bases not matched to a gene: 26. The CDR3 length is 22 residues. For the CDR3, the DNA is TGTGCCAGCAGCCTTAGACAGGGGGCACTTCTGGGTTCGGGTAGGAGTAATCAGCCCCAGCATTTT. It encodes CASSLRQGALLGSGRSNQPQHF.

This clone was seen only a few times. The genes are TRBV5-1 and TRBJ2-3; D uncertain. V gave up 4 bases and J gave up 4 bases, with 16 bases separating them. The CDR3 is 15 residues long. Germline-derived CDR1 and CDR2 are SGHRS and YFSETQ. The CDR3: CASSPPMWAPDTQYF. The CDR3 nucleotides read TGCGCCAGCAGCCCCCCCATGTGGGCTCCAGATACGCAGTATTTT.

This sequence joins TRBV6-5 and TRBJ2-5; 9 nucleotides align to TRBD1. Germline CDR1 and CDR2: MNHEY and SVGAGI. The CDR3 is 13 residues long. V shed 6 bases and J 4 bases; nucleotides not matched to a gene: 3. CDR3 region: CASRRQGGETQYF. CDR3 sequence (DNA): TGTGCCAGCAGAAGACAGGGGGGAGAGACCCAGTACTTC.

The rearrangement uses TRBV2 and TRBJ1-5, with 7 positions matching TRBD1. The CDR3 runs to 15 residues. V dropped 6 bases and J dropped 2; count of bases not matched to a gene: 7. Germline V gene sequence: CDR1 SNHLY, CDR2 FYNNEI. CDR3 sequence: CASRDRAGGNQPQHF. The CDR3 bases are TGTGCCAGCAGAGACAGGGCAGGCGGCAATCAGCCCCAGCATTTT.

As for this clone: Other DNA variants within this sample encode the same CDR3. J is TRBJ2-2 and V is TRBV19, with TRBD1 matching over 9 bases. V trimming: 6 bases; J trimming: 2 bases; junction bases outside the gene matches: 4. Germline CDR1 and CDR2: LNHDA and SQIVND (reference sequence). The CDR3 totals 15 residues. For the CDR3, the DNA is TGTGCCAGTAGGACGACAGGGGGAAACACCGGGGAGCTGTTTTTT. Its translation: CASRTTGGNTGELFF.

This chain links TRBV28 with TRBJ1-1, with 8 bases aligning to TRBD1. Germline V gene lookup returns CDR1 MDHEN and CDR2 SYDVKM. This CDR3 contains 15 residues. J gave up 7 bases and V 6 bases, and 13 bases lay outside the gene matches. This chain's CDR3 is CASSRPEQGVGEAFF. The DNA for the CDR3 is TGTGCCAGCAGCCGGCCTGAACAGGGGGTTGGTGAAGCTTTCTTT.

V is TRBV7-8 and J is TRBJ1-4; 7 bases line up with TRBD1. This CDR3 spans 15 amino acids. J gave up 8 bases and V 2 bases, and 8 bases lay outside the gene matches. Germline CDR1 SGHVS, CDR2 FQNEAQ. In nucleotides, the CDR3 is TGTGCCAGCAGCTTAACCTCAGGGGGTCGGGAAAAACTGTTTTTT. Its protein is CASSLTSGGREKLFF.

The rearrangement uses TRBV7-3 and TRBJ1-1; D unclear. The germline V gene encodes CDR1 SGHTA and CDR2 FQGTGA. This CDR3 is built from 14 residues. V was pared by 0 bases and J by 5 bases, with 10 bases between. CDR3 DNA: TGTGCCAGCAGCTTAACAGGGAGAAGTACTGAAGCTTTCTTT. As protein: CASSLTGRSTEAFF.